The present T cell receptor (beta chain) was sequenced within a study of blood T cell repertoires in COVID-19. Overall study context: PBMCs, B-cell-depleted T cells, or T cells provided the cDNA or gDNA that made up the material.

The repertoire was sequenced with immunoSEQ multiplex PCR; TCRdb's copy has only in-frame clones and lacks some. The data show some 190,000 clones, 70% to 90% seen once. The participants were between about 18 and 89 years old and came from roughly 24 US areas. Germline CDR1 and CDR2: SGHTA and FQGNSA. V shed 2 bases and J shed 4 bases, with 15 bases lying between them. This CDR3 has 16 amino acids. This TCR came from a woman aged 40 to 49 in a cohort exposed to, infected with or recovered from COVID-19 (not recorded which). V usage is TRBV7-2 and J usage is TRBJ1-5, with D tentatively TRBD1 (6 bases). Sequences were obtained from PBMCs or T cells enriched from blood (not recorded which). The CDR3 DNA follows: TGTGCCAGCAGCTTATATGGACAGAACCCTAATCAGCCCCAGCATTTT. Translation: CASSLYGQNPNQPQHF. The full variable domain, completed using reference TRBV7-2 and TRBJ1-5, is GAGVSQSPSNKVTEKGKDVELRCDPISGHTALYWYRQSLGQGLEFLIYFQGNSAPDKSGLPSDRFSAERTGGSVSTLTIQRTQQEDSAVYLCASSLYGQNPNQPQHFGDGTRLSIL.